One sample yielded the 26 T cell receptor beta chains listed below, sequenced in a study of blood T cell repertoires in COVID-19. Assay used: immunoSEQ multiplex PCR; TCRdb lists only in-frame clones, some missing. The sample lists 90,000 to 100,000 clones; roughly 80% were seen once. The source material was peripheral blood. These receptors originate from a man between 60 and 75 years old with acute or convalescent COVID-19.

V gene TRBV5-5 combines with J gene TRBJ2-4; TRBD2 is a possible D gene (5 bases). The CDR3 has 14 residues. The germline V gene encodes CDR1 SGHKS and CDR2 YYEKEE (reference sequence). Trimming removed 0 bases from V and 9 bases from J, with 13 bases in between. As DNA, the CDR3 is TGTGCCAGCAGCTTGGATCCGGACTGCGGCATTCAGTACTTC. Protein: CASSLDPDCGIQYF.

V usage is TRBV24-1 and J usage is TRBJ2-2, with D possibly being TRBD2 (5 bases). Per germline, CDR1 KGHDR and CDR2 SFDVKD. The CDR3 contains 13 residues. V shed 5 bases and J shed 7 bases, with 10 bases lying between them. The CDR3 DNA reads as TGTGCCACCAGTGGTCGGGGTGGCGGGGAGCTGTTTTTT. It specifies CATSGRGGGELFF.

V usage is TRBV9 and J usage is TRBJ2-4, with 12 bases lining up with TRBD1. In germline, CDR1 is SGDLS, CDR2 YYNGEE. CDR3 size: 14 residues. The junction had 1 base not matched to a gene; V was cut back by 2 bases and J by 7 bases. The CDR3 sequence is CASSVGTGGNIQYF. CDR3 sequence (DNA): TGTGCCAGCAGCGTTGGGACAGGGGGCAACATTCAGTACTTC.

Comment on this clone: The DNA is left out, because the CDR3 cannot be placed on it with certainty; the CDR3 is given as TCRdb lists it. The genes are TRBV28 and TRBJ1-5; TRBD1, the D gene given by the table, was not confirmed from the DNA. The CDR3 is 16 amino acids in total, end residues counted. Germline V gives CDR1 MDHEN, CDR2 SYDVKM. CDR3 loop: CASSSSGQGQYQPQHF.

This clone has just one count. The V and J genes are TRBV10-2 and TRBJ1-6; D unresolved. V lost 2 bases to trimming and J lost 6 bases, with 8 bases between them. The CDR3 length is 14 residues. Germline-derived CDR1 and CDR2 are WSHSY and SAAADI. The CDR3 loop is CASSERGSNSPLHF. CDR3 sequence (DNA): TGCGCCAGCAGTGAGCGTGGGAGTAATTCACCCCTCCACTTT.

The chain recombines TRBV30 with TRBJ2-7; 9 bases are a match to TRBD1. Trimming removed 5 bases from V and 6 bases from J; junction bases left unmatched: 8. The CDR3 length is 13 residues. Germline V gene lookup returns CDR1 GTSNPN and CDR2 SVGIG (reference sequence). This CDR3 is CAWGTGSSREQYF. CDR3 in DNA: TGTGCCTGGGGGACAGGGTCATCTCGCGAGCAGTACTTC.

The chain is built from TRBV5-1 and TRBJ2-5; maybe TRBD1 (7 bases). CDR3 length: 15 amino acids. CDR1 is SGHRS, CDR2 YFSETQ, per germline. Trimming removed 4 bases at V and 1 base at J, with 14 bases between. CDR3 loop: CASSPRGDRQETQYF. As DNA, the CDR3 is TGCGCCAGCAGCCCCAGGGGGGACCGCCAAGAGACCCAGTACTTC. Drawing the rest from reference TRBV5-1 and TRBJ2-5, the complete variable domain is KAGVTQTPRYLIKTRGQQVTLSCSPISGHRSVSWYQQTPGQGLQFLFEYFSETQRNKGNFPGRFSGRQFSNSRSEMNVSTLELGDSALYLCASSPRGDRQETQYFGPGTRLLVL.

The chain links TRBV20-1 to TRBJ1-2; a possible D gene is TRBD1 (6 bases). The germline V gene has CDR1 DFQATT and CDR2 SNEGSKA (reference sequence). V lost 3 bases to trimming and J lost 3 bases, with 11 bases between them. CDR3 size: 13 residues. DNA of the CDR3: TGCAGTGCTAGTCCCACAGGGCACTATGGCTACACCTTC. Its translation: CSASPTGHYGYTF.

The chain uses TRBV12-5 and TRBJ1-1; D unresolved. Germline V gene sequence: CDR1 LGHNT, CDR2 FRNRAP. This CDR3 region has 13 residues. V gave up 3 bases and J gave up 2 bases, with 7 bases separating them. The chain's CDR3 is CASGLEENTEAFF. The DNA of the CDR3 is TGTGCTAGTGGTTTAGAGGAAAACACTGAAGCTTTCTTT.

The chain employs TRBV5-1 and TRBJ2-7; tentative D call: TRBD2 (6 bases). The germline gives CDR1 SGHRS, CDR2 YFSETQ. The CDR3 runs to 13 residues. Trimming cost V 6 bases and J 0 bases, with 10 bases left between them. In nucleotides, the CDR3 is TGCGCCAGCAATCGGGGGAGCTCCTACGAGCAGTACTTC. It translates to CASNRGSSYEQYF.

This clone has only one observation. DNA of the CDR3: TGTGCCAGCAGTTTATTTACAGGGGGTCATGAAAAACTGTTTTTT. Translated, it gives CASSLFTGGHEKLFF. V gene TRBV27 combines with J gene TRBJ1-4, with 8 bases lining up with TRBD1. Unmatched junction bases numbered 4, after V lost 1 base and J lost 6 bases. CDR1 MNHEY and CDR2 SMNVEV come from the germline V gene (reference sequence). This CDR3 spans 15 amino acids.

This clone was seen once. This chain uses TRBV28 with TRBJ2-4; TRBD1 matches at 12 bases. The germline V gene has CDR1 MDHEN and CDR2 SYDVKM. The CDR3 spans 15 residues. The trim removed 4 bases at V and 9 bases at J, leaving 7 bases unmatched. The CDR3 here is CASSSGQGAKGIQYF. CDR3 in DNA: TGTGCCAGCAGTTCGGGACAGGGGGCCAAAGGCATTCAGTACTTC.

The V and J genes are TRBV6-4 and TRBJ1-2; D uncertain. Germline CDR1 reads MRHNA; CDR2 reads SNTAGT. The CDR3 totals 17 residues. V gave up 2 bases and J gave up 6 bases, with 22 bases separating them. CDR3 sequence reads: CASSDGSSFTFQDGYTF. CDR3 DNA: TGTGCCAGCAGTGACGGTAGCAGTTTCACCTTTCAAGATGGCTACACCTTC.

This chain connects TRBV28 to TRBJ1-5, with TRBD1 matching 8 bases. In germline, CDR1 is MDHEN, CDR2 SYDVKM. V gave up 6 bases and J gave up 6 bases; unmatched junction bases: 13. The CDR3 contains 16 residues. CDR3 amino acids: CASSPVSGGAGQPQHF. The CDR3 DNA follows: TGTGCCAGCAGCCCCGTATCAGGGGGCGCAGGTCAGCCCCAGCATTTT.

This chain uses TRBV28 with TRBJ2-1; 7 nucleotides align to TRBD1. Germline V gene data show CDR1 as MDHEN and CDR2 as SYDVKM. V trimming: 6 bases; J trimming: 1 base; junction bases outside the gene matches: 3. The CDR3 extends over 14 amino acids. The CDR3, as DNA: TGTGCCAGCAGGCTGACAGGGTCCTACAATGAGCAGTTCTTC. This translates into CASRLTGSYNEQFF.

This clone was observed a handful of times. The chain carries TRBV11-2 and TRBJ2-5; D might be TRBD1 (6 bases). This CDR3 spans 15 amino acids. Trimming removed 8 bases from V and 0 bases from J, with 16 bases in between. Germline V CDR1 and CDR2: SGHAT, FQNNGV. As DNA, the CDR3 is TGTGCCAGCGGCTATGGGGGCCAGTACCAAGAGACCCAGTACTTC. This gives the protein CASGYGGQYQETQYF.

The chain links TRBV2 to TRBJ1-1, with D possibly being TRBD1 (6 bases). The CDR3 contains 13 residues. CDR1 is SNHLY and CDR2 is FYNNEI in the germline V gene. Deletions cut 8 bases from V and 6 bases from J, with 16 bases between. In nucleotides, the CDR3 is TGTGCCAGCCACCGGGACACATATCCTGAAGCTTTCTTT. It encodes CASHRDTYPEAFF.

This chain connects TRBV7-2 to TRBJ1-2, with D tentatively TRBD1 (6 bases). The length of the CDR3 is 15 residues. Germline CDR1 reads SGHTA; CDR2 reads FQGNSA. V lost 4 bases and J lost 2, with 14 bases in between. The CDR3, as DNA: TGTGCCAGCAGCTCCCGTCTGGACAGAAACTATGGCTACACCTTC. As protein: CASSSRLDRNYGYTF.

The chain couples TRBV19 to TRBJ2-3, with D possibly being TRBD1 (6 bases). This CDR3 region has 15 residues. Germline loops: CDR1 LNHDA, CDR2 SQIVND (reference sequence). The V end lost 6 bases, the J end lost 1 base, and 14 bases lay between the germline ends. The CDR3 nucleotides read TGTGCCAGTAGGGACAGTCTAGGGCGCACAGATACGCAGTATTTT. Translated: CASRDSLGRTDTQYF.

This rearrangement joins TRBV3-1 (or the pseudogene TRBV3-2) to TRBJ2-3; 7 nucleotides align to TRBD1. After removal of 4 bases from V and 2 bases from J, the junction contained 12 bases not matched to a gene. CDR3 size: 17 residues. CDR1 is LGHDT, CDR2 YNNKEL, per germline (reference sequence). This CDR3 reads CASSLNKTGSITDTQYF. CDR3 bases: TGTGCCAGCAGCCTAAACAAGACAGGGTCCATCACAGATACGCAGTATTTT.

The chain employs TRBV29-1 and TRBJ1-2, with no clear D. Germline-derived CDR1 and CDR2 are SQVTM and ANQGSEA. Trimming stripped 0 bases from V and 4 bases from J, with 21 bases between. This CDR3 is 17 amino acids long. The CDR3 here is CSVEEEVSPGYGYGYTF. CDR3 coding DNA: TGCAGCGTTGAAGAGGAGGTTTCGCCCGGTTACGGCTATGGCTACACCTTC.

The chain links TRBV6-1 to TRBJ2-7, with D tentatively TRBD1 (6 bases). Per germline, CDR1 MNHNS and CDR2 SASEGT. CDR3 size: 14 residues. V was pared by 2 bases and J by 3 bases, with 11 bases between. The chain's CDR3 is CASSESQGYYEQYF. The CDR3 bases are TGTGCCAGCAGTGAATCACAGGGCTACTACGAGCAGTACTTC.

The chain links TRBV10-3 to TRBJ1-1; 10 bases line up with TRBD1. The CDR3 totals 16 residues. The junction had 5 bases not matched to a gene; V was cut back by 3 bases and J by 1 base. Per the germline V gene, CDR1 is ENHRY and CDR2 is SYGVKD. CDR3 nucleotide sequence: TGTGCCATCAGTGACGTGGACAGGGGGGCGAACACTGAAGCTTTCTTT. Residues: CAISDVDRGANTEAFF.

The CDR3 nucleotides read TGTGCCAGCAGCCAAAGAACTTCTCACAATTCACCCCTCCACTTT. Protein: CASSQRTSHNSPLHF. This rearrangement joins TRBV11-2 to TRBJ1-6; D remains unclear. The CDR3 sequence is 15 residues long. Germline values: CDR1 SGHAT, CDR2 FQNNGV. Trimming removed 5 bases at V and 7 bases at J, with 15 bases between.

This clone was detected only once. The CDR3 loop is CASSQQGAWTEAFF. DNA of the CDR3: TGTGCCAGCTCACAACAGGGGGCCTGGACTGAAGCTTTCTTT. This chain uses TRBV18 with TRBJ1-1, with 9 bases identical to TRBD1. Per germline, CDR1 KGHSH and CDR2 LQKENI. This CDR3 comprises 14 residues. Trimming removed 4 bases from V and 5 bases from J; junction bases left unmatched: 5.

This clone was observed a few times. The chain links TRBV11-3 to TRBJ2-5, with 10 bases matching TRBD2. Trimming removed 2 bases from V and 5 bases from J; junction bases left unmatched: 8. This CDR3 is built from 16 residues. CDR1 SGHNT and CDR2 YENEEA come from the germline V gene. CDR3 sequence reads: CASSLRSSGSTETQYF. The CDR3 DNA sequence: TGTGCCAGCAGCTTAAGGTCTAGCGGGAGTACGGAGACCCAGTACTTC.